A selection of T cell receptor beta chains follows, all from one sample in a study of blood T cells in healthy people across ages. TCRdb fed the 5' RACE reads into MiXCR, producing one record per CDR3 protein. Among about 730,000 distinct CDR3 sequences listed, roughly 41% were seen once. Source material: blood. These receptors all come from a woman aged 55-70 years in good health. Each CDR3 is given with its conserved first and last residue. Fields, in order: CDR3 DNA, CDR3 protein, V gene, D gene, clone size, J gene. D genes are given only for firm matches. Not all rows give a size; the values are once, few, many and, for expanded clones, a class.

CDR3 DNA: TGTGCCAGCAGCCCAATGGGGGACTACGCCTACGAGCAGTACTTC
CDR3 protein: CASSPMGDYAYEQYF
V gene: TRBV3-1
D gene: TRBD2
clone size: .
J gene: TRBJ2-7

CDR3 DNA: TGCAGTGCTGAGTACACGGGGGAGACCACAGATACGCAGTATTTT
CDR3 protein: CSAEYTGETTDTQYF
V gene: TRBV20-1
D gene: .
clone size: once
J gene: TRBJ2-3

CDR3 DNA: TGTGCCAGCAGTAAGGGACTAGCGGGGGAAGATACGCAGTATTTT
CDR3 protein: CASSKGLAGEDTQYF
V gene: TRBV6-2/TRBV6-3
D gene: TRBD2
clone size: .
J gene: TRBJ2-3

CDR3 DNA: TGTGCCAGCTCACCCAACCAGGGGTCGTTTGGACAGGGTGAGACCCAGTACTTC
CDR3 protein: CASSPNQGSFGQGETQYF
V gene: TRBV18
D gene: TRBD1
clone size: .
J gene: TRBJ2-5

CDR3 DNA: TGTGCCAGCAGTTCCCGGGACAGCAATCAGCCCCAGCATTTT
CDR3 protein: CASSSRDSNQPQHF
V gene: TRBV6-5
D gene: .
clone size: .
J gene: TRBJ1-5

CDR3 DNA: TGTGCCAGCAGCTATGGAGCTGAGCAGTTCTTC
CDR3 protein: CASSYGAEQFF
V gene: TRBV7-9
D gene: .
clone size: once
J gene: TRBJ2-1

CDR3 DNA: TGTGCCATCAGTGAGTGGGAGGCGGAAGAGACCCAGTACTTC
CDR3 protein: CAISEWEAEETQYF
V gene: TRBV10-3
D gene: .
clone size: .
J gene: TRBJ2-5

CDR3 DNA: TGTGCCATCAGTGTTCAAGTGGGAGGGGTCCCCGGGGAGCTGTTTTTT
CDR3 protein: CAISVQVGGVPGELFF
V gene: TRBV10-3
D gene: TRBD2
clone size: .
J gene: TRBJ2-2

CDR3 DNA: TGTGCCTTCAGTGACGATGGGGGGAACACTGAAGCTTTCTTT
CDR3 protein: CAFSDDGGNTEAFF
V gene: TRBV10-3
D gene: .
clone size: .
J gene: TRBJ1-1

CDR3 DNA: TGTGCCAGCAGCCAAGAACCAGCGTCGACTTACAATGAGCAGTTCTTC
CDR3 protein: CASSQEPASTYNEQFF
V gene: TRBV3-1
D gene: .
clone size: .
J gene: TRBJ2-1

CDR3 DNA: TGTGCCATCAGCCCCCGGGACAACCAAGAGACCCAGTACTTC
CDR3 protein: CAISPRDNQETQYF
V gene: TRBV10-3
D gene: .
clone size: .
J gene: TRBJ2-5

CDR3 DNA: TGTGCCAGCAGCTTAGCGAATCCCACAGATACGCAGTATTTT
CDR3 protein: CASSLANPTDTQYF
V gene: TRBV7-9
D gene: .
clone size: few
J gene: TRBJ2-3

CDR3 DNA: TGTGCCAGCAGTTACGGTATCAGGGGCGATGAGCAGTTCTTC
CDR3 protein: CASSYGIRGDEQFF
V gene: TRBV6-2/TRBV6-3
D gene: .
clone size: .
J gene: TRBJ2-1

CDR3 DNA: TGTGCCAGCAGTTTGGGGGAAGGTGATCAGCCCCAGCATTTT
CDR3 protein: CASSLGEGDQPQHF
V gene: TRBV12-3/TRBV12-4
D gene: .
clone size: once
J gene: TRBJ1-5

CDR3 DNA: TGCAGTGCTAGAGTCGTCAGGGCCCTCACTGAAGCTTTCTTT
CDR3 protein: CSARVVRALTEAFF
V gene: TRBV20-1
D gene: .
clone size: .
J gene: TRBJ1-1

CDR3 DNA: TGCGTCAGCAGCCAAGATCGCGAGCAGTACTTC
CDR3 protein: CVSSQDREQYF
V gene: TRBV4-3
D gene: .
clone size: once
J gene: TRBJ2-7

CDR3 DNA: TGTGCCAGCAGCTTAGGCGACAGGGGATTCCAAGAGACCCAGTACTTC
CDR3 protein: CASSLGDRGFQETQYF
V gene: TRBV7-9
D gene: TRBD1
clone size: many
J gene: TRBJ2-5

CDR3 DNA: TGCGCCAGCAGCGGGCTGGTAGGGGCCAACGTCCTGACTTTC
CDR3 protein: CASSGLVGANVLTF
V gene: TRBV5-1
D gene: .
clone size: .
J gene: TRBJ2-6

CDR3 DNA: TGTGCCAGCGGTCCCCAGGGACTTACTGAAGCTTTCTTT
CDR3 protein: CASGPQGLTEAFF
V gene: TRBV6-1
D gene: .
clone size: .
J gene: TRBJ1-1

CDR3 DNA: TGTGCCAGCAGTTACAAACAGCCGAACACCGGGGAGCTGTTTTTT
CDR3 protein: CASSYKQPNTGELFF
V gene: TRBV6-5
D gene: .
clone size: .
J gene: TRBJ2-2

CDR3 DNA: TGTGCCAGCAGCCCCAGAGTCTATGGCTACACCTTC
CDR3 protein: CASSPRVYGYTF
V gene: TRBV6-2/TRBV6-3
D gene: .
clone size: .
J gene: TRBJ1-2

CDR3 DNA: TGTGCCAGCAGTGAAGCTGGGGACTTGTTCTTC
CDR3 protein: CASSEAGDLFF
V gene: TRBV2
D gene: .
clone size: .
J gene: TRBJ2-1

CDR3 DNA: TGTGCCAGCAGCCAAGAAAGGAGCTCCCAGTACTTC
CDR3 protein: CASSQERSSQYF
V gene: TRBV3-1
D gene: .
clone size: .
J gene: TRBJ2-5

CDR3 DNA: TGCAGTGCTCCACAGACAGGGAGAGAGACCCAGTACTTC
CDR3 protein: CSAPQTGRETQYF
V gene: TRBV20-1
D gene: TRBD1
clone size: few
J gene: TRBJ2-5

CDR3 DNA: TGTGCCAGCGGGTTTGGGACAGCTAGGGTTGGGGCTGAAGCTTTCTTT
CDR3 protein: CASGFGTARVGAEAFF
V gene: TRBV12-3/TRBV12-4
D gene: TRBD1
clone size: .
J gene: TRBJ1-1

CDR3 DNA: TGCGCCAGCAGCCGGGACGGAAAGAACACTGAAGCTTTCTTT
CDR3 protein: CASSRDGKNTEAFF
V gene: TRBV5-1
D gene: .
clone size: .
J gene: TRBJ1-1

CDR3 DNA: TGTGCCAGCAGCCCGCCAGGGAGAGCCAAAAACATTCAGTACTTC
CDR3 protein: CASSPPGRAKNIQYF
V gene: TRBV3-1
D gene: .
clone size: .
J gene: TRBJ2-4

CDR3 DNA: TGTGCCAGCAGCTTAGTAGGGGGGTCCGGGGGCGTCGGGGAGCTGTTTTTT
CDR3 protein: CASSLVGGSGGVGELFF
V gene: TRBV7-2
D gene: .
clone size: few
J gene: TRBJ2-2

CDR3 DNA: TGCAGTGCTAGAGATAGCAGCGGGAGGGCAGATACGCAGTATTTT
CDR3 protein: CSARDSSGRADTQYF
V gene: TRBV20-1
D gene: TRBD2
clone size: few
J gene: TRBJ2-3

CDR3 DNA: TGCGCCAGCAGCCCGCTAGGGACAGGGGTCAACTACGAGCAGTACTTC
CDR3 protein: CASSPLGTGVNYEQYF
V gene: TRBV4-1
D gene: TRBD1
clone size: once
J gene: TRBJ2-7

CDR3 DNA: TGTGCCAGCAGTTACCACAGGGACGAGCAGTACTTC
CDR3 protein: CASSYHRDEQYF
V gene: TRBV6-2/TRBV6-3
D gene: .
clone size: .
J gene: TRBJ2-7

CDR3 DNA: TGTGCCAGCAGCTTAAAGCCGGAGCACACCGGGGAGCTGTTTTTT
CDR3 protein: CASSLKPEHTGELFF
V gene: TRBV7-2
D gene: .
clone size: .
J gene: TRBJ2-2

CDR3 DNA: TGTGCCAGCAGCCAAGATCTAGGGTCTACCTACTATGGCTACACCTTC
CDR3 protein: CASSQDLGSTYYGYTF
V gene: TRBV3-1
D gene: .
clone size: few
J gene: TRBJ1-2

CDR3 DNA: TGTGCCAGCAGCCTTTGGGAGGTGGCAGATACGCAGTATTTT
CDR3 protein: CASSLWEVADTQYF
V gene: TRBV11-2
D gene: .
clone size: .
J gene: TRBJ2-3

CDR3 DNA: TGTGCCAGCAGTGACCTGGGACAGGGGGGCTATCAGCCCCAGCATTTT
CDR3 protein: CASSDLGQGGYQPQHF
V gene: TRBV6-1
D gene: TRBD1
clone size: .
J gene: TRBJ1-5

CDR3 DNA: TGCGCCAGCAGCTTACAGGGGGGAGGGTACAATGAGCAGTTCTTC
CDR3 protein: CASSLQGGGYNEQFF
V gene: TRBV5-1
D gene: .
clone size: few
J gene: TRBJ2-1

CDR3 DNA: TGTGCCAGCACATCTGGGGCCAACGTCCTGACTTTC
CDR3 protein: CASTSGANVLTF
V gene: TRBV7-2
D gene: .
clone size: many
J gene: TRBJ2-6